This T cell receptor (beta chain) was recovered during a study of a mutant IDH1 vaccine in newly diagnosed glioma. The overall study: Eight vaccinations were given in weeks 1, 3, 5, 7, 11, 15, 19 and 23. The initiation of vaccination occurred 4-6 weeks after radiotherapy alone, or with temozolomide cycles. Treated patients comprised around 60% males and around 38% females, mean age 40.4 years.

Germline trimming cut 4 bases from V and 3 bases from J; bases unmatched to any gene: 12. The germline gives CDR1 SGHRS, CDR2 YFSETQ. The CDR3 has 16 amino acids. Time point meaning: week 5, during vaccination. Vaccination used 300 ug of mutant IDH1 20-mer peptide per dose, with topical imiquimod. For this clone: The antigen remains undetermined.

Some clones are missing from TCRdb's copy, which holds only in-frame ones; the method was immunoSEQ multiplex PCR. The data hold approximately 76,000 clones, with around nine tenths observed a single time. This specimen consisted of PBMCs, obtained from a glioma patient whose treatment included an IDH1 peptide vaccine. This TCR was recovered from a woman in her fifties or sixties with glioma. The gene calls are TRBV5-1 and TRBJ2-7; 8 bases line up with TRBD2. The CDR3 protein is CASSLLTSGTNYEQYF. CDR3 nucleotide sequence: TGCGCCAGCAGCCTCCTTACTAGCGGCACAAACTACGAGCAGTACTTC. The entire variable domain, with the rest obtained from reference TRBV5-1 and TRBJ2-7, is as follows: KAGVTQTPRYLIKTRGQQVTLSCSPISGHRSVSWYQQTPGQGLQFLFEYFSETQRNKGNFPGRFSGRQFSNSRSEMNVSTLELGDSALYLCASSLLTSGTNYEQYFGPGTRLTVT.